These T cell receptor beta chains were read from a single sample in a study of cytomegalovirus exposure and HLA in healthy donors. The repertoire was sequenced with immunoSEQ multiplex PCR; TCRdb's copy has only in-frame clones and lacks some. This table holds 150,000 to 200,000 clones, roughly 70% found once. The sequenced sample was PBMCs. The receptors derive from a man aged 25 to 45 in good health and CMV-seropositive. The CDR3 runs from the conserved cysteine through the conserved F or W. Fields, in order: clone size, J gene, D gene, V gene, CDR3 DNA, CDR3 protein. D genes are given only for firm matches. For some rows the clone size is stated as once, few or many, or as a class when expanded; others skip it.

>NA|TRBJ2-3|TRBD2|TRBV27
TGTGCCAGCAGTCCCGGGACTAGAGTTTTCACAGATACGCAGTATTTT
CASSPGTRVFTDTQYF
>NA|TRBJ2-1|TRBD2|TRBV28
TGTGCCAGCAGTTTATCGGGACTAGCGGTTATCTATGAGCAGTTCTTC
CASSLSGLAVIYEQFF
>few|TRBJ2-7|TRBD2|TRBV7-6
TGTGCCAGCAGCCCTAGGGGAAGGGACCCTTCGGGCGGGAGGGCTTACGAGCAGTACTTC
CASSPRGRDPSGGRAYEQYF
>NA|TRBJ1-5|NA|TRBV18
TGTGCCAGCTCACCGAATTCACAGGCCGGGGGTGGGAACCAGCCCCAGCATTTT
CASSPNSQAGGGNQPQHF
>NA|TRBJ1-5|NA|TRBV10-1
TGCGCCAGCAGTGTTAGATATGGGTCAGGGCAGCATTTT
CASSVRYGSGQHF
>NA|TRBJ2-3|NA|TRBV14
TGTGCCAGCAGCCAATTGGGCGGGAGCACAGATACGCAGTATTTT
CASSQLGGSTDTQYF
>NA|TRBJ1-1|TRBD1|TRBV5-1
TGCGCCAGCAGCTTGGGACAGGGAGTAACTGAAGCTTTCTTT
CASSLGQGVTEAFF
>once|TRBJ1-5|NA|TRBV19
TGTGCCAGTCTACCTCTCGGGGGGGCTGGTCAGCCCCAGCATTTT
CASLPLGGAGQPQHF
>NA|TRBJ2-2|TRBD2|TRBV7-9
TGTGCCAGCAGTTATAGCGGGAGGGCCACCGGGGAGCTGTTTTTT
CASSYSGRATGELFF
>NA|TRBJ2-7|NA|TRBV4-1
TGCGCCAGCAGCCAAGGAAGGGACTCCTACGAGCAGTACTTC
CASSQGRDSYEQYF
>NA|TRBJ2-7|NA|TRBV30
TGTGCCTGGAGTTGGGCCAGGTCTTTCTCCGAGCAGTACTTC
CAWSWARSFSEQYF
>NA|TRBJ2-1|TRBD2|TRBV5-7
TGTGCCAGCAGCTTTGGGGCGGGAGGCAAACCTTACAATGAGCAGTTCTTC
CASSFGAGGKPYNEQFF
>few|TRBJ1-5|NA|TRBV5-4
TGTGCCAGCAGCTTTGGGGCAGGGAGGGATCAGCCCCAGCATTTT
CASSFGAGRDQPQHF